These 21 T cell receptor beta chains were all obtained from the same sample, sequenced in a study of beta chain features in type 1 diabetes. Expressed TCRB transcripts were sequenced, since all the RNA that had been isolated was reverse transcribed. The protocol was immunoSEQ multiplex PCR, while the TCRdb copy is restricted to in-frame clones and leaves out a portion. The data contain 200,000 to 250,000 clones, under 13% of them singletons. Sequencing was performed on central memory CD4+ T cells from blood. Receptors originate from a man between 18 and 35 years old in good health.

The chain joins TRBV7-9 to TRBJ2-5; D remains unclear. Per the germline V gene, CDR1 is SEHNR and CDR2 is FQNEAQ (reference sequence). The CDR3 covers 14 residues. Trimming pared 8 bases from V and 1 base from J, leaving 14 bases between. CDR3 DNA sequence: TGTGCCAGCGTGAGTGGGAACTTCCAAGAGACCCAGTACTTC. This codes for CASVSGNFQETQYF.

V is TRBV18 and J is TRBJ2-7; 7 bases align to TRBD1. This CDR3 has 14 residues. Trimming took 0 bases from V and 3 from J; bases not matched to a gene: 2. In germline, CDR1 is KGHSH, CDR2 LQKENI. The CDR3 reads CASSPPHRGYEQYF. CDR3 DNA sequence: TGTGCCAGCTCACCACCGCACAGGGGCTACGAGCAGTACTTC.

Only a few counts were recorded for this clone. The rearrangement uses TRBV10-3 and TRBJ2-4; the D is unclear. V shed 6 bases and J shed 0 bases, with 9 bases lying between them. CDR1 is ENHRY and CDR2 is SYGVKD in the germline V gene. CDR3 length equals 14 residues. This chain's CDR3 is CAISQELAKNIQYF. The CDR3 coding sequence is TGTGCCATCAGCCAGGAACTAGCCAAAAACATTCAGTACTTC.

This chain joins TRBV25-1 and TRBJ1-1; D is undetermined. CDR1 is MGHDK, CDR2 SYGVNS, per germline. The CDR3 length is 15 residues. Trimming cost V 2 bases and J 0 bases, with 10 bases left between them. The CDR3 reads CASSEVGTMNTEAFF. The CDR3 bases are TGTGCCAGCAGTGAAGTGGGCACCATGAACACTGAAGCTTTCTTT.

This clone was detected a few times. The genes are TRBV9 and TRBJ1-2, with D perhaps matching TRBD1 (5 bases). The CDR3 has 18 residues. From germline, CDR1 is SGDLS and CDR2 YYNGEE. V was cut by 3 bases and J by 8 bases, with 29 bases left in between. CDR3: CASSAYGTDGLDWEGYTF. CDR3 sequence (DNA): TGTGCCAGCAGCGCGTACGGGACGGACGGTCTCGATTGGGAGGGCTACACCTTC. The variable domain in full, completed from reference TRBV9 and TRBJ1-2, reads DSGVTQTPKHLITATGQRVTLRCSPRSGDLSVYWYQQSLDQGLQFLIQYYNGEERAKGNILERFSAQQFPDLHSELNLSSLELGDSALYFCASSAYGTDGLDWEGYTFGSGTRLTVV.

This clone was seen a few times. This chain uses TRBV10-1 with TRBJ2-7; TRBD1 is a possible D gene (6 bases). Trimming left V 0 bases short and J 1 base short, with 13 bases between. The CDR3 totals 16 residues. Germline CDR1 WNHNN, CDR2 SYGVQD (reference sequence). Here the CDR3 reads CASSESRQGNSYEQYF. The CDR3 coding sequence is TGCGCCAGCAGTGAGTCGCGGCAGGGGAATTCCTACGAGCAGTACTTC.

The chain uses TRBV29-1 and TRBJ1-2, with 10 nucleotides matching TRBD1. Unmatched junction bases numbered 5, after V lost 5 bases and J lost 5 bases. The CDR3 covers 13 residues. Germline assignment: CDR1 SQVTM and CDR2 ANQGSEA. CDR3 sequence: CSVTLGQGYGYTF. The CDR3 DNA reads as TGCAGCGTTACTTTGGGACAGGGGTATGGCTACACCTTC.

This clone was recorded once. This chain connects TRBV6-1 to TRBJ2-3; 12 nucleotides match TRBD1. Germline V gene data show CDR1 as MNHNS and CDR2 as SASEGT. Losses at the gene ends were 4 bases for V and 5 bases for J; bases not matched to a gene: 7. The CDR3 contains 16 residues. The CDR3 sequence is CASSASGQGARDTQYF. The DNA of the CDR3 is TGTGCCAGCAGTGCCTCGGGACAGGGGGCAAGAGATACGCAGTATTTT.

This clone appeared a few times. V gene TRBV7-8 combines with J gene TRBJ2-3, with 10 bases fitting TRBD2. The CDR3 runs 14 residues. Unmatched junction bases numbered 6, after V lost 5 bases and J lost 7 bases. Germline lookup yields CDR1 SGHVS and CDR2 FQNEAQ. CDR3 sequence reads: CASSRSGGANTQYF. CDR3 DNA: TGTGCCAGCAGCCGAAGCGGGGGGGCAAATACGCAGTATTTT.

This clone was seen only a few times. The V call is TRBV30, the J call TRBJ2-7, with D tentatively TRBD1 (6 bases). The V gene's germline CDR1 is GTSNPN and CDR2 SVGIG (reference sequence). Trimming stripped 4 bases from V and 3 bases from J, with 19 bases between. The CDR3 is made up of 15 amino acids. DNA of the CDR3: TGTGCCTGGAATAAGAACGCAGGGGCCGTCTACGAGCAGTACTTC. It encodes CAWNKNAGAVYEQYF.

The J gene is TRBJ2-1, the V gene TRBV5-1, with D tentatively TRBD2 (5 bases). V lost 4 bases, J lost 8 bases, and 25 bases lay in between. This CDR3 region has 17 residues. Per the germline V gene, CDR1 is SGHRS and CDR2 is YFSETQ. Written as DNA, the CDR3 is TGCGCCAGCAGCCCCCTCGGGATAGGCCGATTATTCGATGAGCAGTTCTTC. It is translated as CASSPLGIGRLFDEQFF.

This clone was detected a few times. The chain combines TRBV7-9 with TRBJ2-5, with D tentatively TRBD1 or TRBD2 (5 bases each). Germline CDR1 is SEHNR and CDR2 is FQNEAQ (reference sequence). The CDR3 has 15 amino acids. The V and J ends lost 4 bases and 4 bases respectively, with 16 bases between them. The CDR3 nucleotides are TGTGCCAGCAGCTCCAGTAGCCTGGGACGAGAGACCCAGTACTTC. It codes for CASSSSSLGRETQYF.

The chain uses TRBV5-1 and TRBJ2-5; 10 positions agree with TRBD1. CDR1 and CDR2 from the germline V gene are SGHRS and YFSETQ. There are 16 residues in the CDR3. V lost 4 bases and J lost 0; bases outside the gene matches: 6. The DNA of the CDR3 is TGCGCCAGCAGCCTCACCGGGACAGGGGACCAAGAGACCCAGTACTTC. Translation gives CASSLTGTGDQETQYF.

The V gene is TRBV18, the J gene TRBJ2-5; the match to TRBD1 covers 7 bases. CDR3 length equals 13 residues. The ends lost 3 bases at V and 2 bases at J; junction bases unmatched: 0. In germline, CDR1 is KGHSH, CDR2 LQKENI. For the CDR3, the DNA is TGTGCCAGCTCACCGGGACAGCAAGAGACCCAGTACTTC. Translated, it gives CASSPGQQETQYF.

This clone was found a few times. The chain employs TRBV29-1 and TRBJ1-4, with D perhaps TRBD1 (6 bases). Germline V gives CDR1 SQVTM, CDR2 ANQGSEA. This CDR3 has 13 residues. Trimming cost V 4 bases and J 5 bases, with 11 bases left between them. The CDR3 bases are TGCAGCGTTGGGGGGGCTGGAAATGAAAAACTGTTTTTT. This gives the protein CSVGGAGNEKLFF.

The J gene is TRBJ2-1, the V gene TRBV9; 10 bases agree with TRBD2. V was clipped by 4 bases and J by 0 bases; unmatched bases: 4. The V gene's germline CDR1 is SGDLS and CDR2 YYNGEE. This CDR3 region has 16 residues. CDR3 nucleotide sequence: TGTGCCAGCAGCTGGACTAGCGGAAGCTCCTACAATGAGCAGTTCTTC. Translation: CASSWTSGSSYNEQFF. Variable domain in full (rest from reference TRBV9 and TRBJ2-1): DSGVTQTPKHLITATGQRVTLRCSPRSGDLSVYWYQQSLDQGLQFLIQYYNGEERAKGNILERFSAQQFPDLHSELNLSSLELGDSALYFCASSWTSGSSYNEQFFGPGTRLTVL.

This clone turned up a few times. The J gene is TRBJ2-2, the V gene TRBV5-4; D is uncertain. CDR3 length equals 13 residues. Per germline, CDR1 SGHNT and CDR2 YYREEE (reference sequence). V was cut by 1 base and J by 6 bases, with 7 bases left in between. This chain's CDR3 is CASSLFIAGELFF. The CDR3 nucleotides are TGTGCCAGCAGCTTGTTTATAGCCGGGGAGCTGTTTTTT.

The V gene is TRBV5-1, the J gene TRBJ2-5; the D is unclear. Trimming shortened V by 2 bases and J by 5 bases, and 7 bases separated the two germline ends. This CDR3 has 12 amino acids. Germline V gene sequence: CDR1 SGHRS, CDR2 YFSETQ. The CDR3 is CASSFGSETQYF. CDR3 nucleotide sequence: TGCGCCAGCAGCTTTGGAAGCGAGACCCAGTACTTC. Looking up the rest from reference TRBV5-1 and TRBJ2-5 gives the full variable domain: KAGVTQTPRYLIKTRGQQVTLSCSPISGHRSVSWYQQTPGQGLQFLFEYFSETQRNKGNFPGRFSGRQFSNSRSEMNVSTLELGDSALYLCASSFGSETQYFGPGTRLLVL.

This clone occurred a few times. This chain connects TRBV5-1 to TRBJ2-2; D is unresolved. V shed 0 bases and J shed 2 bases, with 5 bases lying between them. The V gene's germline CDR1 is SGHRS and CDR2 YFSETQ. The CDR3 is 14 amino acids. The CDR3 here is CASSLVVNTGELFF. CDR3 nucleotides: TGCGCCAGCAGCTTGGTTGTTAACACCGGGGAGCTGTTTTTT.

The CDR3 nucleotides read TGTGCCAGCAGTGGTTCGGTCGGACCCTCCTACGAGCAGTACTTC. Residues: CASSGSVGPSYEQYF. The chain employs TRBV28 and TRBJ2-7; D is uncertain. The CDR3 covers 15 residues. Germline lookup yields CDR1 MDHEN and CDR2 SYDVKM. V lost 5 bases to trimming and J lost 0 bases, with 14 bases between them.

The rearrangement joins TRBV14 to TRBJ2-3; 13 bases are a match to TRBD2. This CDR3 is 17 amino acids long. The germline gives CDR1 SGHDN, CDR2 FVKESK. Trimming took 1 base from V and 5 from J; bases not matched to a gene: 6. CDR3 amino acids: CASSQGRTSGRGDTQYF. The CDR3 DNA follows: TGTGCCAGCAGCCAAGGAAGGACTAGCGGGAGAGGAGATACGCAGTATTTT.